This T cell receptor beta chain was sequenced for a study of T-cell reconstitution after alpha-beta-depleted transplantation in children listed by TCRdb under 2016. For context, the study as a whole: The study quantitatively tracked T-cell immune reconstitution after TCRalphabeta/CD19-depleted allogeneic hematopoietic cell transplantation in children using TCR repertoire profiling.

The treatment or condition label of this sample denotes: allogeneic hematopoietic cell transplantation with graft depleted of TCRalphabeta T cells and CD19 B cells. Transplant recipients were children who received TCRalphabeta/CD19-depleted allogeneic hematopoietic cell grafts. As to this clonotype: This receptor's antigen is unknown. Base-call qualities are not available, and no considerably larger clone is one nucleotide away.

Library prep was done by PCR. The data were produced on an Illumina HiSeq 2500. Molecular barcoding was employed in the preparation of TCR libraries, with unique molecular identifiers being used to normalize TCRbeta repertoire quantification. Using fastp at Q25 and MiXCR, TCRdb reprocessed the public reads and kept productive beta chains. When rows share a CDR3 protein, they turn into one entry using the most common DNA and genes. The sample includes just over 200,000 distinct CDR3 sequences, with approximately 8.4% observed a single time. The leading ten clones occupy 35% to 40% of the sample. The CDR3 spans 13 residues, from the cysteine through the valine. Kept here is only the CDR3 DNA, which spans 39 bases and is read in frame from base 1. From a lookup of the germline V gene (reference sequence), CDR1 and CDR2 are SEHNR and FQNEAQ. V is shortened by 2 bases, J by 12 bases, and the region joining them spans 17 bases.

Overall results and qualifications from the work: The apparently early recovery of alphabetaT-cell counts about two months after transplant reportedly depended on only several hundred rapidly expanded clones that came from non-depleted graft cells. Hyperexpanded clone frequencies declined over subsequent months; after one year, T-cell counts and TCRbeta diversity were mostly attributed to newly produced T cells. In some patients, high TCRbeta diversity at day 60 was attributed to recipient T cells and intrathymic progenitors that had survived conditioning.

The rearrangement joined TRBV7-9 to TRBJ2-7; confidence is insufficient to name the D gene. The source of this sequence is a male patient aged 2 to 10 who had a stem cell transplant for acute myeloid leukemia, so the T cells may come from the graft donor. Sequences were derived from PBMCs, mostly from graft donor cells, sampled 360 days after TCRalphabeta/CD19-depleted stem cell transplant. The DNA sequence is TGTGCCAGCAGCTTATTGGGTGACACCCCTTCGTACGTC. Its protein reads: CASSLLGDTPSYV.